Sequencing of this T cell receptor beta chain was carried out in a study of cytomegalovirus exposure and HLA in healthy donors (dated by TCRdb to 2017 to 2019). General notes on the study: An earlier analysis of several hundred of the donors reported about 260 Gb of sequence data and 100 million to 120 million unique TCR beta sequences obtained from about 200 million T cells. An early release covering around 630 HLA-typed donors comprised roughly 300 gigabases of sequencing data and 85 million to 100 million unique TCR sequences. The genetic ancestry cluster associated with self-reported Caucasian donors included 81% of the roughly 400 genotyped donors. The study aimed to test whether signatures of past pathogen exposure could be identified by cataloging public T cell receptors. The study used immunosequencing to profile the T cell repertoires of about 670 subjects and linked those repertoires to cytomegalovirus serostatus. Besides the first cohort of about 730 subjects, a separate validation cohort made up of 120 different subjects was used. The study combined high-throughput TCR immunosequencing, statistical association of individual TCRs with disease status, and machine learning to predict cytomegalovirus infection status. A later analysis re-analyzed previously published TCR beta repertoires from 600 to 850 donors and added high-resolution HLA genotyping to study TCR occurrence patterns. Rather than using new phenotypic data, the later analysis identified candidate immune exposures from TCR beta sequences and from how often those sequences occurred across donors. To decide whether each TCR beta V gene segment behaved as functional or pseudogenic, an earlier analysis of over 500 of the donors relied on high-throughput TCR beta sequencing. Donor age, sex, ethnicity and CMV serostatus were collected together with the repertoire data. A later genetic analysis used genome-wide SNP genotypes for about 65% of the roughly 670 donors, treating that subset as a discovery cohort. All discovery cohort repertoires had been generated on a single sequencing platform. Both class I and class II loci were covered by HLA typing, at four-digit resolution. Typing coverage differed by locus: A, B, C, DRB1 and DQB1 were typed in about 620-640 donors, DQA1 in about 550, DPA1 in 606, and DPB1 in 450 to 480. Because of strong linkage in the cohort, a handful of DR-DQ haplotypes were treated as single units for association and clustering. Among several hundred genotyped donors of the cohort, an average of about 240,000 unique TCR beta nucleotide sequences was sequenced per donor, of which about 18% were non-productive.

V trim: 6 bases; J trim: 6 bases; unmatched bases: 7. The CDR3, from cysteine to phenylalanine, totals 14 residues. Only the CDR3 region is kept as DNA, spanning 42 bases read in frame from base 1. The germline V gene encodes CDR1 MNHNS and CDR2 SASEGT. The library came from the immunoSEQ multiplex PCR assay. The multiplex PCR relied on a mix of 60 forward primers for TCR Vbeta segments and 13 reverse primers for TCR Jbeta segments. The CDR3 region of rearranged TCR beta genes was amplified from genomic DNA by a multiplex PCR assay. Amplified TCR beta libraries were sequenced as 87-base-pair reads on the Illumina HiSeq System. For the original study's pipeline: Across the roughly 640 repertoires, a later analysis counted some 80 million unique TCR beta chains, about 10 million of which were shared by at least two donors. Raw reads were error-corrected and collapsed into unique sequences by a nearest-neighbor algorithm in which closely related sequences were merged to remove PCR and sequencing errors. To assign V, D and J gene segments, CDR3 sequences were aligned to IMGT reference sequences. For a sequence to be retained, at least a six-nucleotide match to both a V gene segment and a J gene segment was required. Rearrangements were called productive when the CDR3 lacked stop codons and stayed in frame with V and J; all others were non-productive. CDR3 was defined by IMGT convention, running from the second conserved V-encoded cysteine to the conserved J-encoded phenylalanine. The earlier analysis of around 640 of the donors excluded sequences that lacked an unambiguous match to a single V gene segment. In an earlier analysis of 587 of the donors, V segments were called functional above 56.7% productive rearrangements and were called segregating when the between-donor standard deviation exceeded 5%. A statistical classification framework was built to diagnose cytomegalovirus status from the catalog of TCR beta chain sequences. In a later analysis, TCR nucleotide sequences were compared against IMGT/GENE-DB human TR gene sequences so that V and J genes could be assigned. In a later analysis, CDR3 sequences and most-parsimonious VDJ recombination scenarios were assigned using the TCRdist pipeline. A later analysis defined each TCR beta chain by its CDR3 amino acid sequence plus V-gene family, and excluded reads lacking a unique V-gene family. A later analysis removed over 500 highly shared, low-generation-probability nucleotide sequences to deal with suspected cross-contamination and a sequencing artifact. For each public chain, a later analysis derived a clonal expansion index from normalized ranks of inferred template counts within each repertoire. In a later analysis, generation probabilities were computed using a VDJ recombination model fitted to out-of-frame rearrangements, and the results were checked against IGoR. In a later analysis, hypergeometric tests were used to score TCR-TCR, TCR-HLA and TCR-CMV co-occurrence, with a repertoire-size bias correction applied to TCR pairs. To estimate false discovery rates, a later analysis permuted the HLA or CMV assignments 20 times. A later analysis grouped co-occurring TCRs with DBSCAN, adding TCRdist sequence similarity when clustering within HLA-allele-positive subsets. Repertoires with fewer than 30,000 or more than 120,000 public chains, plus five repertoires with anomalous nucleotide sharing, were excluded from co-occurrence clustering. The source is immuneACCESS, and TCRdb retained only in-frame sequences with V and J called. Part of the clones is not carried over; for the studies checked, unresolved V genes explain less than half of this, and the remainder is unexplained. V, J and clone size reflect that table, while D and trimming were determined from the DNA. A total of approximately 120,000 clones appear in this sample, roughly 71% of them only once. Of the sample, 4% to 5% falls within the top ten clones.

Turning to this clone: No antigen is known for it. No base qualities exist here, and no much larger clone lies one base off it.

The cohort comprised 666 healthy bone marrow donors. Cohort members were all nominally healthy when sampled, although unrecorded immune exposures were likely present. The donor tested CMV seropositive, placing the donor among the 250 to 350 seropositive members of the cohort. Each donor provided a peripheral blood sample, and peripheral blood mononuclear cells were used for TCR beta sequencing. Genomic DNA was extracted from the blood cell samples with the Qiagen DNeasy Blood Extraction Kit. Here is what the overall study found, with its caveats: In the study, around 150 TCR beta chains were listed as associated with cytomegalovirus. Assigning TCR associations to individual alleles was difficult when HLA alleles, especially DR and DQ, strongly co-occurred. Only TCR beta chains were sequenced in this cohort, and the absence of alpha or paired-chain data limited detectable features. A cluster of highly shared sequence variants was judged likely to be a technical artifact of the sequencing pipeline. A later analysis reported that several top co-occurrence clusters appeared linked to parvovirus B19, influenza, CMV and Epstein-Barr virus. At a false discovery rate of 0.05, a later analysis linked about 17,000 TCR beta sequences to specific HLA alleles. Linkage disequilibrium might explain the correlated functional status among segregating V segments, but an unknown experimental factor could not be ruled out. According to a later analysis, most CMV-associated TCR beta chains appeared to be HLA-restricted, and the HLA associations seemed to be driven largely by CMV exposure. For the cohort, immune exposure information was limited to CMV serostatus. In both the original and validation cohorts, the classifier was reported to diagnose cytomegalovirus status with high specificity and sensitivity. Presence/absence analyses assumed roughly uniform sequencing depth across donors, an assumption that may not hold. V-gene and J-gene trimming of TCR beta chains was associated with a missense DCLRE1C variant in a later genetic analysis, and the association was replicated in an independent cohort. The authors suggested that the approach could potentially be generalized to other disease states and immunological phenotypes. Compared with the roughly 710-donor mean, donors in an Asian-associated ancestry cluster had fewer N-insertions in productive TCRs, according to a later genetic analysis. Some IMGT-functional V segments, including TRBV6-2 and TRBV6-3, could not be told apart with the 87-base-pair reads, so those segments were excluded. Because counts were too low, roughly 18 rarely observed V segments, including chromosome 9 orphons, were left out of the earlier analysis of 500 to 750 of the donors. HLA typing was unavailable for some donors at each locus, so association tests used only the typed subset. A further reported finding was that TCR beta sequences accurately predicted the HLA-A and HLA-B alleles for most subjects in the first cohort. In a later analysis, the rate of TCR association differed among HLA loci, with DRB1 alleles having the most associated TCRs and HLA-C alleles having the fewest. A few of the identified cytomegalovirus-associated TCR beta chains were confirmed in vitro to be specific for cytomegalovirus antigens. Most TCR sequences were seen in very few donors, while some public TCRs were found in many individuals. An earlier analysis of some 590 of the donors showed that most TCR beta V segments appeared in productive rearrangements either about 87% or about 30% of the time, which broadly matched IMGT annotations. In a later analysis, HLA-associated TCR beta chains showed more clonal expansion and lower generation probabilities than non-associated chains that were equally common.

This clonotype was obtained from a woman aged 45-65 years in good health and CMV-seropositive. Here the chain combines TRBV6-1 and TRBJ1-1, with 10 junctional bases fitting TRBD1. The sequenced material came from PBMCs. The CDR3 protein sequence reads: CASSGTGDLAEAFF. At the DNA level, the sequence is TGTGCCAGCAGCGGGACAGGGGATTTGGCTGAAGCTTTCTTT.